The 20 T cell receptor beta chains below were found in one sample sequenced in a study of shared clonotypes between healthy human individuals. This table comes from immunoSEQ multiplex PCR, and its TCRdb copy is limited to in-frame clones, with some not included. The top ten clones hold less than 25% of a sample with approximately 810,000 clones, roughly 92% of them seen once. Naive CD8 isolation took CD45RO-negative cells positively selected for CCR7 and excluded terminally differentiated effector memory CD45RA+ cells. The specimen was naive CD8+ T cells sorted from blood. The source is a man aged 25-45 years in good health.

V gene TRBV5-6 combines with J gene TRBJ1-5, with unresolved D. The germline CDR1 and CDR2 sequences are SGHDT and YYEEEE. There are 16 residues in the CDR3. V lost 2 bases, J lost 0 bases, and 12 bases lay in between. In nucleotides, the CDR3 is TGTGCCAGCAGCTTATTCCACGATTATAGCAATCAGCCCCAGCATTTT. Protein sequence: CASSLFHDYSNQPQHF.

The chain recombines TRBV9 with TRBJ2-1; 7 bases are a match to TRBD1. The CDR3 is 17 residues long. Germline V gene sequence: CDR1 SGDLS, CDR2 YYNGEE. V trimming: 3 bases; J trimming: 4 bases; junction bases outside the gene matches: 13. The CDR3 region has the DNA TGTGCCAGCAGCGGACGACGGACAGGCGATCTATACAATGAGCAGTTCTTC. Translated: CASSGRRTGDLYNEQFF.

This chain connects TRBV7-3 to TRBJ2-5, with TRBD2 as a possible D gene (6 bases). V was cut by 6 bases and J by 5 bases, with 19 bases left in between. Germline V CDR1 and CDR2: SGHTA, FQGTGA. CDR3 length equals 15 residues. CDR3 nucleotide sequence: TGTGCCAGCAGTTATGGGGGGACGCCCAGGGAGACCCAGTACTTC. Translating it yields CASSYGGTPRETQYF. Looking up the rest from reference TRBV7-3 and TRBJ2-5 gives the full variable domain: GAGVSQTPSNKVTEKGKYVELRCDPISGHTALYWYRQSLGQGPEFLIYFQGTGAADDSGLPNDRFFAVRPEGSVSTLKIQRTERGDSAVYLCASSYGGTPRETQYFGPGTRLLVL.

The chain recombines TRBV7-9 with TRBJ2-1, with a weak D call TRBD2 (5 bases). Germline V gene data show CDR1 as SEHNR and CDR2 as FQNEAQ (reference sequence). V was trimmed by 3 bases and J by 0 bases, leaving 9 bases between them. The CDR3 is 15 residues long. CDR3: CASSFVASSYNEQFF. For the CDR3, the DNA is TGTGCCAGCAGCTTCGTAGCGAGCTCCTACAATGAGCAGTTCTTC.

The chain couples TRBV9 to TRBJ2-1, with 8 bases aligning to TRBD2. Per germline, CDR1 SGDLS and CDR2 YYNGEE. Losses at the gene ends were 0 bases for V and 8 bases for J; bases not matched to a gene: 7. The CDR3 totals 15 residues. The CDR3 sequence is CASSVGQREYHEQFF. The CDR3 DNA sequence: TGTGCCAGCAGCGTAGGTCAGCGGGAGTACCATGAGCAGTTCTTC. Based on the CDR3 plus reference TRBV9 and TRBJ2-1, the full variable domain is DSGVTQTPKHLITATGQRVTLRCSPRSGDLSVYWYQQSLDQGLQFLIQYYNGEERAKGNILERFSAQQFPDLHSELNLSSLELGDSALYFCASSVGQREYHEQFFGPGTRLTVL.

This chain joins TRBV29-1 and TRBJ2-1, with a tentative D call TRBD2 (5 bases). Germline V gene lookup returns CDR1 SQVTM and CDR2 ANQGSEA. This CDR3 has 13 amino acids. V was pared by 2 bases and J by 4 bases, with 9 bases between. The CDR3 region has the DNA TGCAGCGTTGAAAATGGGGAGTACAATGAGCAGTTCTTC. This gives the protein CSVENGEYNEQFF.

The chain is built from TRBV4-3 and TRBJ2-1; TRBD2 matches at 10 bases. There are 17 residues in the CDR3. V lost 0 bases, J lost 7 bases, and 9 bases stayed unmatched. Germline CDR1 LGHNA, CDR2 YSLEER. In DNA, the CDR3 is TGCGCCAGCAGCCAAGAATACCAGGGACTAGCGAGAAATGAGCAGTTCTTC. Its protein product is CASSQEYQGLARNEQFF.

The gene calls are TRBV13 and TRBJ2-3; 10 bases fit TRBD2. This CDR3 comprises 18 residues. The V gene's germline CDR1 is PRHDT and CDR2 FYEKMQ (reference sequence). The junction had 15 bases not matched to a gene; V was cut back by 5 bases and J by 4 bases. DNA for the CDR3: TGTGCCAGCAGCCCTTCCGGGCTAGCGGGAGATGTCGCAGATACGCAGTATTTT. Its translation is CASSPSGLAGDVADTQYF.

This chain links TRBV7-8 with TRBJ1-5; 12 bases line up with TRBD1. The CDR3 runs to 16 residues. Germline assignment: CDR1 SGHVS and CDR2 FQNEAQ. With 4 bases clipped from V and 5 bases from J, the junction kept 6 bases outside the gene matches. CDR3 region: CASSSWDRGQDQPQHF. The CDR3, as DNA: TGTGCCAGCAGCTCCTGGGACAGGGGGCAGGATCAGCCCCAGCATTTT.

The V call is TRBV9, the J call TRBJ1-1, with 11 positions matching TRBD1. J was trimmed by 2 bases and V by 4 bases; bases with no gene match: 7. The germline V gene has CDR1 SGDLS and CDR2 YYNGEE. CDR3 length: 16 amino acids. The CDR3 nucleotides are TGTGCCAGCAGCCCAGGACAGGGGGCCTTTAACACTGAAGCTTTCTTT. This gives the protein CASSPGQGAFNTEAFF.

This chain uses TRBV4-1 with TRBJ2-1, with TRBD2 identical over 8 bases. CDR3 size: 16 residues. With 4 bases clipped from V and 4 bases from J, the junction kept 9 bases outside the gene matches. Germline-derived CDR1 and CDR2 are MGHRA and YSYEKL. This CDR3 reads CASSPYSGSRYNEQFF. CDR3 bases: TGCGCCAGCAGCCCGTACAGCGGGAGCAGGTACAATGAGCAGTTCTTC.

This clone is a singleton in its sample. The V call is TRBV7-6, the J call TRBJ2-1; D unclear. The CDR3 length is 17 residues. V shed 1 base and J shed 10 bases, with 23 bases lying between them. Per germline, CDR1 SGHVS and CDR2 FNYEAQ. The chain's CDR3 is CASSLEVGKADSLEQFF. Written as DNA, the CDR3 is TGTGCCAGCAGCTTAGAGGTGGGAAAGGCCGATTCTTTGGAGCAGTTCTTC.

J is TRBJ1-5 and V is TRBV7-9, with 7 bases fitting TRBD1. There are 16 residues in the CDR3. Losses at the gene ends were 5 bases for V and 5 bases for J; bases not matched to a gene: 12. The germline V gene has CDR1 SEHNR and CDR2 FQNEAQ (reference sequence). CDR3 region: CASSNSQGDRYQPQHF. The CDR3 DNA reads TGTGCCAGCAGCAACTCCCAGGGGGACAGATATCAGCCCCAGCATTTT.

The rearrangement uses TRBV5-1 and TRBJ2-7; D might be TRBD1 (5 bases). The CDR3 is 17 residues long. V dropped 0 bases and J dropped 0 bases, with 16 bases sitting between them. Germline CDR1 is SGHRS and CDR2 is YFSETQ. In DNA form, the CDR3 reads TGCGCCAGCAGCTTGGCAGGGCTAGATCTGAGCTCCTACGAGCAGTACTTC. It encodes CASSLAGLDLSSYEQYF.

The chain couples TRBV5-4 to TRBJ2-5; D ambiguous. V was clipped by 0 bases and J by 0 bases, with 3 bases between them. CDR3 size: 13 residues. Germline assignment: CDR1 SGHNT and CDR2 YYREEE (reference sequence). CDR3 amino acids: CASSLVYQETQYF. CDR3 DNA sequence: TGTGCCAGCAGCTTGGTGTACCAAGAGACCCAGTACTTC.

J is TRBJ1-5 and V is TRBV7-6, with 8 bases that match TRBD1. The CDR3 sequence is 14 residues long. The V gene's germline CDR1 is SGHVS and CDR2 FNYEAQ. The V and J ends lost 5 bases and 7 bases, in that order; junction bases with no gene match: 7. This CDR3 is CASSLDRGGQPQHF. The CDR3, as DNA: TGTGCCAGCAGCCTCGACAGGGGAGGGCAGCCCCAGCATTTT.

V gene TRBV7-6 combines with J gene TRBJ2-7; D perhaps matches TRBD1 (6 bases). V gave up 5 bases and J gave up 4 bases, with 12 bases separating them. Germline assignment: CDR1 SGHVS and CDR2 FNYEAQ. The length of the CDR3 is 13 residues. The CDR3: CASSAGTNYEQYF. DNA for the CDR3: TGTGCCAGCAGCGCTGGGACAAATTACGAGCAGTACTTC.

The V and J genes are TRBV6-5 and TRBJ1-1; perhaps TRBD1 as D (6 bases). The CDR3 loop spans 14 amino acids. Between the trimmed V and J ends, which lost 2 bases and 4 bases, there was a span of 11 bases. Germline V gene sequence: CDR1 MNHEY, CDR2 SVGAGI. CDR3 region: CASSYDNRATEAFF. CDR3 bases: TGTGCCAGCAGTTACGATAACAGGGCCACTGAAGCTTTCTTT.

In this sample, this clone turned up a few times. J is TRBJ2-7 and V is TRBV19, with D possibly being TRBD2 (5 bases). This CDR3 is built from 13 residues. Germline CDR1 reads LNHDA; CDR2 reads SQIVND (reference sequence). The V end lost 4 bases, the J end lost 3 bases, and 10 bases lay between the germline ends. CDR3 in amino acids: CASSTKLVYEQYF. The CDR3 DNA reads as TGTGCCAGTAGTACGAAACTAGTCTACGAGCAGTACTTC.

The rearrangement links TRBV5-5 to TRBJ2-3; 9 positions agree with TRBD1. CDR1 and CDR2 from the germline V gene are SGHKS and YYEKEE (reference sequence). V lost 0 bases, J lost 2 bases, and 7 bases stayed unmatched. The length of the CDR3 is 17 residues. The CDR3 loop reads CASSLEPGTGYTDTQYF. In DNA, the CDR3 is TGTGCCAGCAGCTTGGAGCCCGGGACAGGGTACACAGATACGCAGTATTTT.